The 2 T cell receptor beta chains listed next were all sequenced from one sample in a study of CD8 T cells in Susac syndrome. An amount of RNA that ranged from roughly 0.5 to 1 ug was reverse transcribed with random hexamers. TCRdb re-called the immunoSEQ multiplex PCR reads with MiXCR, one entry per CDR3 protein. The data contain 100,000 to 150,000 distinct CDR3 sequences, roughly 96% of them seen just once; the ten biggest clones take up around 0.12%. The specimen sequenced was CD4+ T cells from PBMCs. These receptors originate from a human donor in good health.

V usage is TRBV20-1 and J usage is TRBJ1-1; possibly TRBD1 for D (5 bases). Germline assignment: CDR1 DFQATT and CDR2 SNEGSKA (reference sequence). Trimming stripped 3 bases from V and 1 base from J, with 9 bases between. There are 13 residues in the CDR3. The CDR3 DNA reads as TGCAGTGCTAGTCCCACAGGGAACACTGAAGCTTTCTTT. Translating it yields CSASPTGNTEAFF.

The table lists this clonotype with a few counts. V gene TRBV18 combines with J gene TRBJ2-7, with unresolved D. Germline values: CDR1 KGHSH, CDR2 LQKENI. The CDR3 covers 12 residues. Deletions cut 6 bases from V and 0 bases from J, with 6 bases between. For the CDR3, the DNA is TGTGCCAGCTCGTCCGACTCCTACGAGCAGTACTTC. Residues: CASSSDSYEQYF.